What follows are 20 T cell receptor beta chains derived from one specimen sequenced in a study of blood T cell repertoires in COVID-19. This table comes from immunoSEQ multiplex PCR, and its TCRdb copy is limited to in-frame clones, with some not included. The sample lists about 220,000 clones, around 82% occurring once. The specimen was peripheral blood. These receptors originate from a human donor in a cohort sampled during active COVID-19.

This rearrangement joins TRBV11-2 to TRBJ2-7; possibly TRBD2 for D (6 bases). This CDR3 has 16 residues. Looked up from germline, CDR1 is SGHAT and CDR2 is FQNNGV. V was pared by 0 bases and J by 6 bases, with 18 bases between. The CDR3 spells CASSLEGSGGFSEQYF. CDR3 in DNA: TGTGCCAGCAGCTTAGAGGGTAGCGGTGGTTTCTCCGAGCAGTACTTC.

The chain is built from TRBV3-1 (or the pseudogene TRBV3-2) and TRBJ1-1, with D perhaps TRBD1 (5 bases). CDR1 is LGHDT, CDR2 YNNKEL, per germline (reference sequence). V dropped 4 bases and J dropped 1 base, with 19 bases sitting between them. The CDR3 runs 17 residues. This CDR3 is CASSLLPLLRGNTEAFF. For the CDR3, the DNA is TGTGCCAGCAGCCTTCTTCCCCTTCTTAGGGGGAACACTGAAGCTTTCTTT.

For the CDR3, the DNA is TGCGCCAGCAGCCGAAGCCTAGCGGCTAGCGGGGGTCATACGCAGTATTTT. Residues: CASSRSLAASGGHTQYF. J is TRBJ2-3 and V is TRBV4-3, with TRBD2 matching over 10 bases. Germline CDR1 reads LGHNA; CDR2 reads YSLEER. V was pared by 4 bases and J by 7 bases, with 14 bases of the junction left unmatched. The CDR3 runs to 17 residues.

The chain joins TRBV30 to TRBJ2-7, with D maybe TRBD1 (6 bases). V lost 3 bases and J 1 base, leaving 10 bases between the germline ends. Germline assignment: CDR1 GTSNPN and CDR2 SVGIG (reference sequence). This CDR3 is 13 amino acids long. CDR3 amino acids: CAWSNGQSYEQYF. CDR3 in DNA: TGTGCCTGGAGCAACGGACAGTCCTACGAGCAGTACTTC.

The V call is TRBV11-2, the J call TRBJ2-6, with TRBD1 matching over 9 bases. The germline gives CDR1 SGHAT, CDR2 FQNNGV. V gave up 5 bases and J gave up 0 bases; unmatched junction bases: 8. The CDR3 length is 18 residues. The CDR3 DNA reads TGTGCCAGCAGCGTAGGACAGGGGAGTATCTCTGGGGCCAACGTCCTGACTTTC. Translating gives CASSVGQGSISGANVLTF.

In this sample, this clone turned up many times. This chain uses TRBV7-2 with TRBJ1-1; perhaps TRBD1 as D (5 bases). V lost 6 bases and J 4 bases, leaving 15 bases between the germline ends. CDR1 SGHTA and CDR2 FQGNSA come from the germline V gene. The CDR3 consists of 14 residues. This CDR3 reads CASRFQGGSTEAFF. CDR3 DNA sequence: TGTGCCAGCAGATTTCAGGGCGGGAGCACTGAAGCTTTCTTT.

This clone has just one count. The chain has TRBV27 and TRBJ2-3; TRBD2 is a possible D gene (7 bases). CDR3 length: 16 residues. Trimming took off 3 bases at V and 1 base at J, with 14 bases between the two ends. The germline CDR1 and CDR2 sequences are MNHEY and SMNVEV (reference sequence). CDR3 in amino acids: CASSFGAGAGTDTQYF. DNA for the CDR3: TGTGCCAGCAGTTTCGGCGCGGGGGCGGGCACAGATACGCAGTATTTT.

This rearrangement joins TRBV28 to TRBJ2-7, with TRBD2 matching over 8 bases. V shed 5 bases, J shed 2 bases, and the junction held 8 bases outside the gene matches. This CDR3 comprises 15 residues. Looked up from germline, CDR1 is MDHEN and CDR2 is SYDVKM. This chain's CDR3 is CASSPPTGGAYEQYF. CDR3 coding DNA: TGTGCCAGCAGTCCCCCCACCGGGGGGGCCTACGAGCAGTACTTC.

The rearrangement uses TRBV28 and TRBJ1-6, with D perhaps TRBD1 (5 bases). The V and J ends lost 11 bases and 10 bases respectively, with 21 bases between them. Per the germline V gene, CDR1 is MDHEN and CDR2 is SYDVKM. There are 14 residues in the CDR3. The DNA for the CDR3 is TGTGCCCTATCACCGGAGGGGATAAACTCACCCCTCCACTTT. It encodes CALSPEGINSPLHF.

The chain has TRBV7-8 and TRBJ2-7; 7 bases are a match to TRBD1. V shed 5 bases and J 6 bases; nucleotides not matched to a gene: 7. This CDR3 is built from 13 residues. The germline V gene has CDR1 SGHVS and CDR2 FQNEAQ. CDR3 sequence reads: CASSIGTDSEQYF. The CDR3 bases are TGTGCCAGCAGCATCGGGACAGACAGCGAGCAGTACTTC.

J is TRBJ2-1 and V is TRBV24-1; D remains unclear. The germline CDR1 and CDR2 sequences are KGHDR and SFDVKD. CDR3 length: 14 amino acids. Trimming pared 2 bases from V and 3 bases from J, leaving 7 bases between. DNA for the CDR3: TGTGCCACCAGTGATTCTCACTTCTACAATGAGCAGTTCTTC. Amino acids: CATSDSHFYNEQFF.

This clone was counted a few times. The chain recombines TRBV19 with TRBJ1-2; 8 bases line up with TRBD1. Trimming cost V 11 bases and J 5 bases; bases outside gene matches: 10. Germline-derived CDR1 and CDR2 are LNHDA and SQIVND (reference sequence). This CDR3 region has 13 residues. As DNA, the CDR3 is TGTGCCTCACAAGGACAGGGCCGTTATGGCTACACCTTC. Translating gives CASQGQGRYGYTF. Full variable domain (rest looked up from reference TRBV19 and TRBJ1-2): DGGITQSPKYLFRKEGQNVTLSCEQNLNHDAMYWYRQDPGQGLRLIYYSQIVNDFQKGDIAEGYSVSREKKESFPLTVTSAQKNPTAFYLCASQGQGRYGYTFGSGTRLTVV.

The rearrangement links TRBV3-1 (or the pseudogene TRBV3-2) to TRBJ1-3; D is unresolved. The CDR3 consists of 15 residues. Trimming took 4 bases from V and 0 from J, leaving 10 bases between them. The V gene's germline CDR1 is LGHDT and CDR2 YNNKEL (reference sequence). The CDR3 DNA sequence: TGTGCCAGCAGCCCGTCCTTCAGCTCTGGAAACACCATATATTTT. It is translated as CASSPSFSSGNTIYF.

The chain carries TRBV15 and TRBJ1-5; no reliable D call. Germline V gene lookup returns CDR1 LNHNV and CDR2 YYDKDF (reference sequence). V lost 5 bases to trimming and J lost 0 bases, with 8 bases between them. This CDR3 contains 14 residues. The CDR3: CATSSRYSNQPQHF. The CDR3 DNA reads TGTGCCACCAGCTCACGGTATAGCAATCAGCCCCAGCATTTT. The complete variable domain, with remaining parts taken from reference TRBV15 and TRBJ1-5, reads DAMVIQNPRYQVTQFGKPVTLSCSQTLNHNVMYWYQQKSSQAPKLLFHYYDKDFNNEADTPDNFQSRRPNTSFCFLDIRSPGLGDTAMYLCATSSRYSNQPQHFGDGTRLSIL.

V is TRBV10-3 and J is TRBJ2-3; 9 bases match TRBD1. Unmatched junction bases numbered 8, after V lost 0 bases and J lost 4 bases. Germline V gene sequence: CDR1 ENHRY, CDR2 SYGVKD. The CDR3 spans 17 residues. CDR3 amino acids: CAISESAGTGRSDTQYF. The CDR3 bases are TGTGCCATCAGTGAGTCGGCCGGGACAGGGCGGTCAGATACGCAGTATTTT.

The gene calls are TRBV6-5 and TRBJ2-1; the match to TRBD2 covers 8 bases. J lost 5 bases, V lost 2 bases, and 5 bases had no gene match. CDR3 length: 15 residues. Germline CDR1 MNHEY, CDR2 SVGAGI. The CDR3 here is CASSYRTSTNNEQFF. The CDR3 DNA sequence: TGTGCCAGCAGTTACCGGACTAGCACTAACAATGAGCAGTTCTTC.

This rearrangement joins TRBV3-1 (or the pseudogene TRBV3-2) to TRBJ2-7; D might be TRBD2 (6 bases). CDR3 length: 14 residues. V was clipped by 5 bases and J by 1 base, with 12 bases between them. Germline V gene data show CDR1 as LGHDT and CDR2 as YNNKEL (reference sequence). CDR3 protein: CASSTGTPSYEQYF. The CDR3, as DNA: TGTGCCAGCAGCACCGGGACTCCGTCCTACGAGCAGTACTTC.

This clone showed up many times. At the DNA level, this CDR3 is encoded by other sequences in the same sample as well. The chain recombines TRBV27 with TRBJ2-7; D might be TRBD2 (5 bases). This CDR3 has 14 residues. CDR1 and CDR2 (germline): MNHEY, SMNVEV (reference sequence). With 4 bases removed from V and 4 bases from J, the gap between germline ends came to 14 bases. The CDR3: CASSYRTGGYEQYF. As DNA, the CDR3 is TGTGCCAGCAGTTATCGGACCGGAGGATACGAGCAGTACTTC.

The chain is built from TRBV5-1 and TRBJ1-5; a weak D match, TRBD1 (6 bases). Trimming removed 4 bases at V and 4 bases at J, with 15 bases between. Germline CDR1 is SGHRS and CDR2 is YFSETQ. The CDR3 is made up of 15 amino acids. The CDR3 is CASSPQTGSNQPQHF. The CDR3 bases are TGCGCCAGCAGCCCTCAAACAGGGAGTAATCAGCCCCAGCATTTT.

The CDR3 nucleotides read TGCAGCGTTGGGGCGTCTAGCGGGAGCCACAATGAGCAGTTCTTC. The encoded protein is CSVGASSGSHNEQFF. This chain uses TRBV29-1 with TRBJ2-1; TRBD2 aligns across 10 bases. Trimming removed 4 bases from V and 5 bases from J; junction bases left unmatched: 8. CDR1 SQVTM and CDR2 ANQGSEA come from the germline V gene. The CDR3 totals 15 residues.